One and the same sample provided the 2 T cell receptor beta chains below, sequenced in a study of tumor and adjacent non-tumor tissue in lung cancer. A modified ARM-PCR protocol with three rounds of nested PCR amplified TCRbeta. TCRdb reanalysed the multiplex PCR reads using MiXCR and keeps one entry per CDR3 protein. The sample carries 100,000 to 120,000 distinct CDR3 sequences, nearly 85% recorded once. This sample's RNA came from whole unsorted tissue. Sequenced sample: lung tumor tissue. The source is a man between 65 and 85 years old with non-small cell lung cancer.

CDR3 loop: CSVKPAGGGYGYTF. The CDR3 bases are TGCAGCGTCAAACCGGCAGGGGGCGGGTATGGCTACACCTTC. This chain links TRBV29-1 with TRBJ1-2; 8 bases match TRBD1. This CDR3 is built from 14 residues. The germline V gene has CDR1 SQVTM and CDR2 ANQGSEA. The junction had 11 bases not matched to a gene; V was cut back by 6 bases and J by 5 bases.

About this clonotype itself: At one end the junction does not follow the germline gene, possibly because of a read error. The CDR3 reads CACSQEEQGQASYNSPLHF. In DNA, the CDR3 is TGCGCCTGCAGCCAAGAGGAACAGGGCCAGGCATCCTATAATTCACCCCTCCACTTT. V gene TRBV4-1 combines with J gene TRBJ1-6, with D possibly TRBD1 on 6 matching bases. The CDR3 has 19 residues. Germline V gene data show CDR1 as MGHRA and CDR2 as YSYEKL.